This TCR beta chain is from a study of blood T cell repertoires in COVID-19. About the research overall: The samples span acute and convalescent COVID-19 from the United States, Italy and Spain. PBMCs, B-cell-depleted T cells, or T cells provided the cDNA or gDNA that made up the material.

Study processing details: Cell counts per sample came from amplifying reference gene primers. Clones were read by immunoSEQ multiplex PCR, and TCRdb kept only the in-frame ones, dropping some. D and trimming were read from the DNA, whereas the V and J calls and clone size are those reported in that table. The sample consists of 35,000 to 50,000 clones, about 86% of them appearing once. This CDR3 spans 16 amino acids. With 5 bases clipped from V and 3 bases from J, the junction kept 7 bases outside the gene matches. The chain combines TRBV23-1 with TRBJ2-3; 11 nucleotides match TRBD2. TRBV23-1 is treated as an ORF (open reading frame) with a function not yet certain. This receptor was taken from a human donor with acute or convalescent COVID-19. The donor label of this sample is uncertain. The specimen sequenced was peripheral blood. The CDR3 DNA follows: TGCGCCAGCAGTGTCACTAGCGGGAGAGGTACAGATACGCAGTATTTT. This codes for CASSVTSGRGTDTQYF.